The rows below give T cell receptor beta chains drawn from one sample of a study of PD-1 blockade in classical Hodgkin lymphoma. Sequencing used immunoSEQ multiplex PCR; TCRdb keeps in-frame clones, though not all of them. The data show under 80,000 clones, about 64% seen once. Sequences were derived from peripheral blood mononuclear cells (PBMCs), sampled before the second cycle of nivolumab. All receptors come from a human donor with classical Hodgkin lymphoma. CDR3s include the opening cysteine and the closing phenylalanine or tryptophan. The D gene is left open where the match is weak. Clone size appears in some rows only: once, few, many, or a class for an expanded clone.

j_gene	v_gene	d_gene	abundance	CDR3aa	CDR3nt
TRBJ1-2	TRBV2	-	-	CASSAGREVSKGYTF	TGTGCCAGCAGTGCCGGTAGGGAGGTTTCGAAAGGCTACACCTTC
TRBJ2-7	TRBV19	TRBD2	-	CASSSSSGRDEQYF	TGTGCCAGTAGTTCCTCTAGCGGGAGAGACGAGCAGTACTTC
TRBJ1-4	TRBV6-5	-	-	CASSWQEATNEKLFF	TGTGCCAGCAGTTGGCAGGAGGCAACTAATGAAAAACTGTTTTTT
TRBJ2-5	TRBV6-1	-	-	CASSPRDGQETQYF	TGTGCCAGCAGCCCCAGGGACGGCCAAGAGACCCAGTACTTC
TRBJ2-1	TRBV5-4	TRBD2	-	CASSLGGGAHYNEQFF	TGTGCCAGCAGCTTGGGCGGGGGGGCCCACTACAATGAGCAGTTCTTC
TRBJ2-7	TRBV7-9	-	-	CASSPNRGGAYEQYF	TGTGCCAGCAGCCCCAACAGGGGGGGAGCCTACGAGCAGTACTTC
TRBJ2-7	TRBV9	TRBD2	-	CASSLRGGEQYF	TGTGCCAGCAGCCTCCGCGGGGGCGAGCAGTACTTC
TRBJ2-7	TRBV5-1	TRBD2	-	CASSLGGGGYYEQYF	TGCGCCAGCAGCTTGGGTGGCGGGGGGTACTACGAGCAGTACTTC
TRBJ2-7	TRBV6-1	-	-	CASSEAEGGSYEQYF	TGTGCCAGCAGTGAAGCGGAAGGAGGAAGTTACGAGCAGTACTTC
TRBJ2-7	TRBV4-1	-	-	CASSQGGGPLYEQYF	TGCGCCAGCAGCCAAGGAGGGGGACCCCTATACGAGCAGTACTTC
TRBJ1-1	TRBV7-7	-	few	CASSLAGNTEAFF	TGTGCTAGCAGCTTGGCGGGGAACACTGAAGCTTTCTTT
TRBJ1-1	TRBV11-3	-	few	CASSWVNTEAFF	TGTGCCAGCAGCTGGGTGAACACTGAAGCTTTCTTT
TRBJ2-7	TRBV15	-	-	CATSRVGAGEQYF	TGTGCCACCAGCAGAGTAGGGGCGGGGGAGCAGTACTTC
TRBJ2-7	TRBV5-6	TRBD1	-	CASSPGTGVNEQYF	TGTGCCAGCAGCCCCGGGACAGGGGTCAACGAGCAGTACTTC
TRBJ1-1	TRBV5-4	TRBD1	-	CASSWTGGTEAFF	TGTGCCAGCAGTTGGACAGGGGGCACTGAAGCTTTCTTT
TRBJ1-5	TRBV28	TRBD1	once	CASSSSGTASNQPQHF	TGTGCCAGCAGTAGCTCCGGGACAGCTAGCAATCAGCCCCAGCATTTT
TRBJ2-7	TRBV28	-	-	CASSLRTRPYEQYF	TGTGCCAGCAGTTTAAGGACAAGACCCTACGAGCAGTACTTC
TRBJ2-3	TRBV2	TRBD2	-	CASSEGAGADTQYF	TGTGCCAGCAGTGAAGGGGCGGGGGCAGATACGCAGTATTTT
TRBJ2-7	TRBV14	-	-	CASSQDMRDRSEQYF	TGTGCCAGCAGCCAAGATATGCGGGATCGAAGCGAGCAGTACTTC
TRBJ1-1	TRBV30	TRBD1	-	CAWSVGGQKAFF	TGTGCCTGGAGTGTCGGGGGACAGAAAGCTTTCTTT
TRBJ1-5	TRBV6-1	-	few	CASSAGRAPNQPQHF	TGTGCCAGCAGCGCTGGGAGGGCTCCCAATCAGCCCCAGCATTTT
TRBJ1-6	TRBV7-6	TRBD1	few	CASSLADRGESPLHF	TGTGCCAGCAGCTTGGCCGACAGGGGAGAATCACCCCTCCACTTT
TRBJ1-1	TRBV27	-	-	CASSLSSLFNTEAFF	TGTGCCAGCAGTTTAAGTTCACTTTTCAACACTGAAGCTTTCTTT
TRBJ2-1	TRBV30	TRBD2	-	CAWSVRASGGYEQFF	TGTGCCTGGAGTGTACGGGCTAGCGGGGGGTATGAGCAGTTCTTC
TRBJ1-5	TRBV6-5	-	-	CASSTGTGSLQPQHF	TGTGCCAGCAGTACCGGGACTGGCTCGCTACAGCCCCAGCATTTT
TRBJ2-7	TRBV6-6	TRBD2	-	CASSPTGTRAYEQYF	TGTGCCAGCAGTCCAACCGGGACTAGAGCCTACGAGCAGTACTTC
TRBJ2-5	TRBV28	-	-	CASSPSRGVRGETQYF	TGTGCCAGCAGCCCTAGCAGGGGCGTGAGGGGAGAGACCCAGTACTTC
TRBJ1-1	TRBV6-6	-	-	CASSYSTGTEAFF	TGTGCCAGCAGTTACTCGACGGGGACTGAAGCTTTCTTT
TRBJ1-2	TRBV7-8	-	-	CASSPDLTNYGYTF	TGTGCCAGCAGCCCGGACTTGACTAACTATGGCTACACCTTC
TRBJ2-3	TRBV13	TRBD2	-	CASSAAGTSGTDTQYF	TGTGCCAGCAGCGCGGCCGGGACTAGCGGCACAGATACGCAGTATTTT
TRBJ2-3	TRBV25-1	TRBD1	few	CASSATGGLTDTQYF	TGTGCCAGCAGTGCCACAGGGGGCCTCACAGATACGCAGTATTTT
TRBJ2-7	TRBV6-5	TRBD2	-	CASSYGLAGVPYEQYF	TGTGCCAGCAGTTATGGACTAGCGGGAGTCCCCTACGAGCAGTACTTC
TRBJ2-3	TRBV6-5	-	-	CASGGGGGRTDTQYF	TGTGCCTCAGGAGGGGGAGGGGGCCGAACAGATACGCAGTATTTT
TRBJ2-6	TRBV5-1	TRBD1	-	CASSPTGGEGANVLTF	TGCGCCAGCAGCCCGACAGGGGGGGAAGGGGCCAACGTCCTGACTTTC
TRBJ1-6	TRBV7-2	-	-	CASSLVTGGTPLHF	TGTGCCAGCAGCTTAGTTACCGGAGGAACACCCCTCCACTTT
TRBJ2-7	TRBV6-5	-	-	CASSPGWHEQYF	TGTGCCAGCAGCCCTGGGTGGCACGAGCAGTACTTC
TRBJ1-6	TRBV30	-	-	CAWSTSYNSPLHF	TGTGCCTGGAGTACGAGCTATAATTCACCCCTCCACTTT
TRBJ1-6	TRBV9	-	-	CASSVVGGVNSPLHF	TGTGCCAGCAGCGTAGTCGGGGGCGTCAATTCACCCCTCCACTTT
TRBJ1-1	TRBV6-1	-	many	CATGVFAEAFF	TGTGCCACCGGGGTGTTTGCTGAAGCTTTCTTT
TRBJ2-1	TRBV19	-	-	CASSIRTVPNRGNEQFF	TGTGCCAGTAGTATCAGGACAGTCCCGAACCGGGGCAATGAGCAGTTCTTC
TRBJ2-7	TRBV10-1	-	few	CASSESADGSYEQYF	TGCGCCAGCAGTGAGTCTGCCGACGGCTCCTACGAGCAGTACTTC
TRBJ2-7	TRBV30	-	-	CAWSAPRGGRNFNEQYF	TGTGCCTGGAGTGCCCCCCGGGGTGGGAGGAATTTCAACGAGCAGTACTTC
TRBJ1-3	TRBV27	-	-	CASSLTPGNTIYF	TGTGCCAGCAGTTTGACCCCTGGAAACACCATATATTTT
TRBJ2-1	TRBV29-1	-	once	CSVRGQEGYNEQFF	TGCAGCGTTAGAGGGCAGGAAGGCTACAATGAGCAGTTCTTC
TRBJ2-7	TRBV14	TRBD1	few	CASSPGQGPYEQYF	TGTGCCAGCAGCCCCGGACAGGGTCCCTACGAGCAGTACTTC
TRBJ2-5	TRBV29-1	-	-	CSGGSGGTQYF	TGCAGCGGGGGATCTGGTGGGACCCAGTACTTC
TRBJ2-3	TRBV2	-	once	CASSQQGGTQYF	TGTGCCAGCAGTCAACAGGGTGGTACGCAGTATTTT
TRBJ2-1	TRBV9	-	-	CASSVFIDNEQFF	TGTGCCAGCAGCGTATTTATTGACAATGAGCAGTTCTTC
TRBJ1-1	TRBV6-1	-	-	CASSDQLGRGNTEAFF	TGTGCCAGCAGTGACCAGCTCGGGAGGGGGAACACTGAAGCTTTCTTT
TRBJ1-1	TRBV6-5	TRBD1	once	CASSYGTGGTEAFF	TGTGCCAGCAGTTATGGGACAGGGGGCACTGAAGCTTTCTTT
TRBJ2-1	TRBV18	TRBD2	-	CASSPPGLAGGYNEQFF	TGTGCCAGCTCACCACCGGGACTAGCGGGAGGATACAATGAGCAGTTCTTC
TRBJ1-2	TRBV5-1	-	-	CASSLLVGNYGYTF	TGCGCCAGCAGCCTTCTTGTAGGGAACTATGGCTACACCTTC
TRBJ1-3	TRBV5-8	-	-	CASSLNGVGNTIYF	TGTGCCAGCAGCTTGAACGGGGTGGGAAACACCATATATTTT
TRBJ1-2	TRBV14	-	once	CASSQDRAHGYTF	TGTGCCAGCAGCCAAGATAGGGCCCATGGCTACACCTTC
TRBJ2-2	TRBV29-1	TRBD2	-	CSVRSGANTGELFF	TGCAGCGTTCGGAGCGGGGCGAACACCGGGGAGCTGTTTTTT
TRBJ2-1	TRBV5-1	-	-	CASSLGTTNEQFF	TGCGCCAGCAGCTTGGGTACCACCAATGAGCAGTTCTTC